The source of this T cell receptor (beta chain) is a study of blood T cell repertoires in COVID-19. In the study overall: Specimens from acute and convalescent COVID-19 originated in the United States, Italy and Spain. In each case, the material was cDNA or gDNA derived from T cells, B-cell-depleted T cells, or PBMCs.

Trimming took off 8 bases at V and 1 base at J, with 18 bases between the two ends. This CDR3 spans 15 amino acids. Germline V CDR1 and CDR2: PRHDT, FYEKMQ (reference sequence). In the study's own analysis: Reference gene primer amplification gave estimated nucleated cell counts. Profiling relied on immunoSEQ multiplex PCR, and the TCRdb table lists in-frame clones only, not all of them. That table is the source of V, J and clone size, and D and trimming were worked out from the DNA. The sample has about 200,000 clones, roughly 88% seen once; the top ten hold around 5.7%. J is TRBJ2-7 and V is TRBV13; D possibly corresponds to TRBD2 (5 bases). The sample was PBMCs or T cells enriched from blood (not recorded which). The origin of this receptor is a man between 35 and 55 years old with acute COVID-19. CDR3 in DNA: TGTGCCAGCGGGATCCTAACCAGCGGTTCCTACGAGCAGTACTTC. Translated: CASGILTSGSYEQYF.